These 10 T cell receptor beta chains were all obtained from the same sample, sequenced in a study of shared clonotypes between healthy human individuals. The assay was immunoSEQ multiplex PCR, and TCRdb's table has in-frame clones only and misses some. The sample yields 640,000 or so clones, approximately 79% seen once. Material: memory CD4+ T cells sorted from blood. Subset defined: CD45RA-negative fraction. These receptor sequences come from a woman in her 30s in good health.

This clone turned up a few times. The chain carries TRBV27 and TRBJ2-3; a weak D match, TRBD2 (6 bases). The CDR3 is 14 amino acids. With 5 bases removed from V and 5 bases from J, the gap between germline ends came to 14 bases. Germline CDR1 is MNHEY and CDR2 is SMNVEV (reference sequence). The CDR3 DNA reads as TGTGCCAGCAGTCCCCGGGGGAGAGTAGATACGCAGTATTTT. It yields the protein CASSPRGRVDTQYF.

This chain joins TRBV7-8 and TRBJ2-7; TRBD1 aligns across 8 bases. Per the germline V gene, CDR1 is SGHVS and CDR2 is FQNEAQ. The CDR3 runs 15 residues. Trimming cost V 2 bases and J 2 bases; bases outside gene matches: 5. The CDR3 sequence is CASSLMTGATYEQYF. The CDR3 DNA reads TGTGCCAGCAGCTTAATGACAGGGGCCACCTACGAGCAGTACTTC. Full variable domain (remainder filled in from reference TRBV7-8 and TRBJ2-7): GAGVSQSPRYKVAKRGQDVALRCDPISGHVSLFWYQQALGQGPEFLTYFQNEAQLDKSGLPSDRFFAERPEGSVSTLKIQRTQQEDSAVYLCASSLMTGATYEQYFGPGTRLTVT.

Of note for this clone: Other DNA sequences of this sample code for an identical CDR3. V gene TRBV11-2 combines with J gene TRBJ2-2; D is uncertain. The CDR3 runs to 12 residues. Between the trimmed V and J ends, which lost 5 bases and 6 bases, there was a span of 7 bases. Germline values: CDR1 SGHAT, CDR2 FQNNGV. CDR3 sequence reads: CASSPLAGELFF. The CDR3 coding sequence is TGTGCCAGCAGCCCTTTGGCCGGGGAGCTGTTTTTT.

CDR3 nucleotide sequence: TGTGCCAGCAGCTTAAGCGGGGGGGCCACGTACAATGAGCAGTTCTTC. Protein: CASSLSGGATYNEQFF. This rearrangement joins TRBV7-3 to TRBJ2-1; the match to TRBD2 covers 9 bases. This CDR3 is 16 amino acids long. Trimming took 1 base from V and 4 from J; bases not matched to a gene: 5. Per germline, CDR1 SGHTA and CDR2 FQGTGA.

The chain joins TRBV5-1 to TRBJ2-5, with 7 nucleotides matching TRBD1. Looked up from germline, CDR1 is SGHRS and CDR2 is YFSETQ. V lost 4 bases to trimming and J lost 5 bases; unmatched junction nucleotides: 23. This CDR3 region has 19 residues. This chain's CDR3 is CASSPTVAGLRGQVETQYF. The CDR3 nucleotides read TGCGCCAGCAGCCCGACCGTGGCAGGGCTGAGGGGGCAAGTGGAGACCCAGTACTTC.

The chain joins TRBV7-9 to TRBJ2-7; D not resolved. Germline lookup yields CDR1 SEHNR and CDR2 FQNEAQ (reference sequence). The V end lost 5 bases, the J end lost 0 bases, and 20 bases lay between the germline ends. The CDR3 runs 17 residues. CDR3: CASSPIKSRRSSYEQYF. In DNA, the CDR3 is TGTGCCAGCAGCCCTATAAAATCACGCCGCTCCTCCTACGAGCAGTACTTC.

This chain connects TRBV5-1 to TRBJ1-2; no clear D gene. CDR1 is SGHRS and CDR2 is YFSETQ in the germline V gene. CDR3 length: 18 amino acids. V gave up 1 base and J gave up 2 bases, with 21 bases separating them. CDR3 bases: TGCGCCAGCAGCTTGAGCTGGGCCGGCGGGGAAGAGAACTATGGCTACACCTTC. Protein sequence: CASSLSWAGGEENYGYTF.

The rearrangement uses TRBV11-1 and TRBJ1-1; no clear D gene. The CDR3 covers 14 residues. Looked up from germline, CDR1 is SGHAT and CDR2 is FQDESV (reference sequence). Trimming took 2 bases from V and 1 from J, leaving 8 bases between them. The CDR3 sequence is CASSLLYSNTEAFF. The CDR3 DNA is TGTGCCAGCAGCTTATTGTACTCGAACACTGAAGCTTTCTTT.

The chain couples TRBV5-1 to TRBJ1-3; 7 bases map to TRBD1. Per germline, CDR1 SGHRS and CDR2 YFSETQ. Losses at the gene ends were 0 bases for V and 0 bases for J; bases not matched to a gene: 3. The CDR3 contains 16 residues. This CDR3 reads CASSLVPGGSGNTIYF. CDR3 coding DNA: TGCGCCAGCAGCTTGGTTCCAGGGGGCTCTGGAAACACCATATATTTT. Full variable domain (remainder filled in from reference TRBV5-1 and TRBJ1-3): KAGVTQTPRYLIKTRGQQVTLSCSPISGHRSVSWYQQTPGQGLQFLFEYFSETQRNKGNFPGRFSGRQFSNSRSEMNVSTLELGDSALYLCASSLVPGGSGNTIYFGEGSWLTVV.

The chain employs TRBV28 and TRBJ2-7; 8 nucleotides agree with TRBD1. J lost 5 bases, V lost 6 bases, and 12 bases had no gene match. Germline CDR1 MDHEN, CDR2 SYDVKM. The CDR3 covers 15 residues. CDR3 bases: TGTGCCAGCAGCCTACCAGGGACAGGTGGGGACGAGCAGTACTTC. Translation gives CASSLPGTGGDEQYF.